Listed here is a single T cell receptor (beta chain). Its antigen is not identified. Losses at the gene ends were 5 bases for V and 3 bases for J; bases not matched to a gene: 11. CDR3 length: 15 amino acids. CDR1 SGHNT and CDR2 YYREEE come from the germline V gene (reference sequence). As originally analysed: Junction-only sequences without quality scores came from ImmunoSEQ, so filtering differed. TCRdb keeps only in-frame clones here, not all; method: immunoSEQ multiplex PCR. V, J and clone size derive from that table, while D and trimming were established from the DNA sequence. The profile shows about 2 million clones, 95% of them singletons. The sample is drawn from a study of shared clonotypes between healthy human individuals. The overall study: Three CD4 naive, three CD4 memory, two CD8 naive and one CD8 memory plate were used per donor.

Findings of the study overall: Clonotype sharing across several donors was observed for around 5% of naive CD4 clonotypes.

The specimen sequenced was naive CD4+ T cells sorted from blood. Documented subset: CD45RA+ positively selected. V gene TRBV5-4 combines with J gene TRBJ2-7, with 7 bases lining up with TRBD2. The sequence came from a man between 18 and 35 years old in good health. CDR3 DNA: TGTGCCAGCAGAAACGGAGGGGCTAGCGGCTACGAGCAGTACTTC. Translation: CASRNGGASGYEQYF.